This T cell receptor (beta chain) was identified during a study of T cell repertoires in cytomegalovirus infection. Study at large: Indications of both CMV infection and matching HLA type were provided by public TCR beta signatures.

This clonotype has just a few counts. Its antigen remains unknown. Via MiXCR, TCRdb re-called the reads, giving one row per CDR3 protein. Of 180,000 or so distinct CDR3 sequences in the sample, approximately 17% are singletons; the top ten hold under 30%. Study-wide points: Carriage of CMV together with the relevant HLA was identifiable through cumulative public TCR beta family frequency.

CDR1 and CDR2 (germline): SGHNT, YYREEE (reference sequence). V lost 2 bases and J lost 6; bases outside the gene matches: 8. The CDR3 runs 15 residues. The source of this sequence is a human donor in good health (CMV status not recorded). Some clones in this sample may be carry-over from other donors' samples. The sample was CD8+ T cells from PBMCs. This chain links TRBV5-4 with TRBJ2-3; 8 bases are shared with TRBD1. The CDR3 here is CASSFQGASPDTQYF. The CDR3 region has the DNA TGTGCCAGCAGCTTCCAGGGGGCCAGCCCCGATACGCAGTATTTT.